These 13 T cell receptor beta chains originate from one sample sequenced in a study of T cell responses to AZD1222 COVID-19 vaccine. The protocol was immunoSEQ multiplex PCR, while the TCRdb copy is restricted to in-frame clones and leaves out a portion. Among under 75,000 clones listed, about 85% were seen once. The specimen was peripheral blood, collected on day 0 of AZD1222 vaccination. All receptors derive from an adult in good health.

This rearrangement joins TRBV3-1 (or the pseudogene TRBV3-2) to TRBJ2-1; either TRBD1 or TRBD2 may fit D (5 bases each). Germline values: CDR1 LGHDT, CDR2 YNNKEL (reference sequence). The CDR3 is 15 residues long. Trimming stripped 0 bases from V and 6 bases from J, with 12 bases between. CDR3 DNA: TGTGCCAGCAGCCAAGACCGAGGGACCATCAATGAGCAGTTCTTC. It is translated as CASSQDRGTINEQFF.

V usage is TRBV6-5 and J usage is TRBJ1-1; tentatively, D is TRBD1 (5 bases). Trimming stripped 5 bases from V and 8 bases from J, with 12 bases between. The CDR3 has 12 residues. Per the germline V gene, CDR1 is MNHEY and CDR2 is SVGAGI. This chain's CDR3 is CASSPLGREAFF. In DNA form, the CDR3 reads TGTGCCAGCAGTCCCCTGGGGCGGGAAGCTTTCTTT.

This clone has more than one count but fewer than ten. The chain uses TRBV6-4 and TRBJ2-6; 8 bases map to TRBD1. CDR3 length: 17 residues. With 0 bases clipped from V and 1 base from J, the junction kept 2 bases outside the gene matches. Germline lookup yields CDR1 MRHNA and CDR2 SNTAGT. The CDR3 region has the DNA TGTGCCAGCAGTGACTCACGGACAGGGTCTGGGGCCAACGTCCTGACTTTC. Protein sequence: CASSDSRTGSGANVLTF.

A remark on this clone: One end of the junction fails to match germline, which may point to a read error. The rearrangement joins TRBV19 to TRBJ1-6, with a possible D match to TRBD1 (6 bases). The germline V gene has CDR1 LNHDA and CDR2 SQIVND (reference sequence). This CDR3 has 15 residues. This CDR3 reads CASSPTGPYNSPLHF. CDR3 sequence (DNA): TGTGCCAGTAGTCCCACAGGGCCCTACAATTCACCCCTCCACTTT. Using reference TRBV19 and TRBJ1-6 for the parts outside the CDR3, the full variable domain is DGGITQSPKYLFRKEGQNVTLSCEQNLNHDAMYWYRQDPGQGLRLIYYSQIVNDFQKGDIAEGYSVSREKKESFPLTVTSAQKNPTAFYLCASSPTGPYNSPLHFGNGTRLTVT.

This clone was seen a single time. The chain couples TRBV7-8 to TRBJ2-1; 8 bases align to TRBD2. This CDR3 has 15 residues. Trimming at V came to 5 bases and at J to 5 bases, leaving 8 bases not matched to a gene. Per germline, CDR1 SGHVS and CDR2 FQNEAQ. The CDR3 is CASSGRLAFDNEQFF. CDR3 DNA sequence: TGTGCCAGCAGCGGCAGACTAGCGTTCGACAATGAGCAGTTCTTC.

This chain connects TRBV13 to TRBJ1-2; D is unclear. Germline CDR1 is PRHDT and CDR2 is FYEKMQ (reference sequence). The CDR3 covers 12 residues. V gave up 5 bases and J gave up 3 bases, with 7 bases separating them. In DNA, the CDR3 is TGTGCCAGCAGCCGCGACGACTATGGCTACACCTTC. Amino acids: CASSRDDYGYTF.

The genes are TRBV19 and TRBJ1-4, with TRBD1 matching 10 bases. The CDR3 has 14 residues. CDR1 and CDR2 (germline): LNHDA, SQIVND (reference sequence). J gave up 6 bases and V 5 bases, and 3 bases lay outside the gene matches. Written as DNA, the CDR3 is TGTGCCAGTAGTCTGGACAGGGGGGATGAAAAACTGTTTTTT. Translation: CASSLDRGDEKLFF. Full variable domain (rest looked up from reference TRBV19 and TRBJ1-4): DGGITQSPKYLFRKEGQNVTLSCEQNLNHDAMYWYRQDPGQGLRLIYYSQIVNDFQKGDIAEGYSVSREKKESFPLTVTSAQKNPTAFYLCASSLDRGDEKLFFGSGTQLSVL.

This chain joins TRBV28 and TRBJ2-7; the match to TRBD2 covers 11 bases. Per germline, CDR1 MDHEN and CDR2 SYDVKM. The V gene end was trimmed by 7 bases and the J gene end by 2 bases; junction bases not matched to a gene: 1. CDR3 length: 13 amino acids. CDR3 sequence: CASIAGGAYEQYF. CDR3 nucleotides: TGTGCCAGCATAGCGGGAGGGGCCTACGAGCAGTACTTC.

The V gene is TRBV21-1, the J gene TRBJ1-2. TRBV21-1 is tagged as a pseudogene. The CDR3 is 17 residues long. The CDR3 nucleotides read TGTGCCAGCAGCAAAGTAGTTGGGGCAGCCTTACTAGGTGGCTACACCTTC. As protein: CASSKVVGAALLGGYTF.

This chain connects TRBV27 to TRBJ2-7; D unresolved. V was clipped by 4 bases and J by 2 bases, with 15 bases between them. From germline, CDR1 is MNHEY and CDR2 SMNVEV (reference sequence). The CDR3 has 15 residues. The CDR3 sequence is CASSSLSGSAYEQYF. In nucleotides, the CDR3 is TGTGCCAGCAGTTCCCTTTCCGGTAGTGCCTACGAGCAGTACTTC.

This clone appeared once. A much more abundant neighbour one base away suggests this may be a read error. V is TRBV10-3 and J is TRBJ1-5; D is ambiguous. This CDR3 contains 13 residues. The germline V gene encodes CDR1 ENHRY and CDR2 SYGVKD. Trimming removed 0 bases at V and 3 bases at J, with 3 bases between. CDR3 coding DNA: TGTGCCATCAGTGAGTCGAACAATCAGCCCCAGCATTTT. Encoded protein: CAISESNNQPQHF.

The chain combines TRBV15 with TRBJ1-6, with D hard to call. This CDR3 comprises 17 residues. The V gene lost 0 bases and the J gene lost 10 bases, with 19 bases spanning the gap. Germline CDR1 is LNHNV and CDR2 is YYDKDF (reference sequence). CDR3 protein: CATSRDPLAAVESPLHF. In DNA, the CDR3 is TGTGCCACCAGCAGAGATCCTCTGGCGGCAGTGGAATCACCCCTCCACTTT.

Here the CDR3 DNA reads TGTGCCAGCAGTACCATCTCAAACATTCAGTACTTC. It is translated as CASSTISNIQYF. The chain is built from TRBV2 and TRBJ2-4; unclear D gene. From germline, CDR1 is SNHLY and CDR2 FYNNEI. The germline V and J ends were trimmed by 5 bases and 6 bases, with 8 bases remaining between them. This CDR3 spans 12 amino acids. Drawing the rest from reference TRBV2 and TRBJ2-4, the complete variable domain is EPEVTQTPSHQVTQMGQEVILRCVPISNHLYFYWYRQILGQKVEFLVSFYNNEISEKSEIFDDQFSVERPDGSNFTLKIRSTKLEDSAMYFCASSTISNIQYFGAGTRLSVL.